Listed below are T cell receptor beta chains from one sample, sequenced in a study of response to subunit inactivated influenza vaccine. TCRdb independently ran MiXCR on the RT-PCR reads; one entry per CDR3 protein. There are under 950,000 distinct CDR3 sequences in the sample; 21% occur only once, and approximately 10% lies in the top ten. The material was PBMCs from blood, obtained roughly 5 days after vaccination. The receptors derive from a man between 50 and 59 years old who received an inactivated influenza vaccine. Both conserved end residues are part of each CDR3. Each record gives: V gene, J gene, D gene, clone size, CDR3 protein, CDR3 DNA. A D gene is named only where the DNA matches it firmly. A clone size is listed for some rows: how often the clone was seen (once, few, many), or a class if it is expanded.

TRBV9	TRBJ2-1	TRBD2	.	CASSVVGGTSGLNEQFF	TGTGCCAGCAGCGTAGTTGGGGGGACTAGCGGGCTCAATGAGCAGTTCTTC
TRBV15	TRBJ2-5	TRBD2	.	CATSSTSETRTQYF	TGTGCCACCAGCAGCACTAGCGAGACCCGGACCCAGTACTTC
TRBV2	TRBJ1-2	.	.	CASSEASVGYTF	TGTGCCAGCAGTGAAGCGAGTGTTGGCTACACCTTC
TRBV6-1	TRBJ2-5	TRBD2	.	CASTSGGAGEETQYF	TGTGCCAGCACTAGCGGGGGGGCTGGTGAAGAGACCCAGTACTTC
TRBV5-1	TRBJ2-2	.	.	CASSVTGVGTGELFF	TGCGCCAGCAGCGTGACGGGAGTCGGGACCGGGGAGCTGTTTTTT
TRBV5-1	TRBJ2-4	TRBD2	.	CASSDPSGGPKNIQYF	TGCGCCAGCAGCGACCCTAGCGGGGGCCCCAAAAACATTCAGTACTTC
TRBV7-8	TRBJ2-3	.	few	CASSGDSERADTQYF	TGTGCCAGCAGCGGGGACTCCGAGAGGGCAGATACGCAGTATTTT
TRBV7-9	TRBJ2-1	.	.	CASRHTEYNEQFF	TGTGCCAGCAGACATACAGAATACAATGAGCAGTTCTTC
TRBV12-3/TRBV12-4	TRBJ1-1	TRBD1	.	CASSLGTGLDTEAFF	TGTGCCAGCAGTTTGGGGACAGGTCTGGACACTGAAGCTTTCTTT
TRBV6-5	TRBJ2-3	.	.	CASRSGNTQYF	TGTGCCAGCAGATCAGGGAATACGCAGTATTTT
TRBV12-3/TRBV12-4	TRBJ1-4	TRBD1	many	CASTYRGRGNEKLFF	TGTGCCAGCACTTACAGGGGGCGGGGGAATGAAAAACTGTTTTTT
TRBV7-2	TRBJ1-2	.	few	CASSLESLAGQGYTF	TGTGCCAGCAGCTTAGAGTCGCTGGCAGGTCAAGGCTACACCTTC
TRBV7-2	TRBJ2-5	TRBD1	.	CASSFGDRVQTQYF	TGTGCCAGCAGCTTTGGAGACAGGGTGCAGACCCAGTACTTC
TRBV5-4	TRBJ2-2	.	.	CASSLSTGTGELFF	TGTGCCAGCAGCTTGTCAACTGGCACCGGGGAGCTGTTTTTT
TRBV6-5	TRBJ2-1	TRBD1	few	CASSYGSGGGYNEQFF	TGTGCCAGCAGTTACGGGTCAGGGGGCGGTTACAATGAGCAGTTCTTC
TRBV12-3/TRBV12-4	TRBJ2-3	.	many	CASSSTERSTDTQYF	TGTGCCAGCAGTTCAACGGAGCGGTCCACAGATACGCAGTATTTT
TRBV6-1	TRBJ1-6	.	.	CASGGGLRRNSPLHF	TGTGCCAGCGGAGGGGGGCTGCGTCGTAATTCACCCCTCCACTTT
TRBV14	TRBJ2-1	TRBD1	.	CASSQGGQGASNEQFF	TGTGCCAGCAGCCAAGGCGGACAGGGGGCGAGCAATGAGCAGTTCTTC
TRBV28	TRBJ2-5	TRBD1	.	CASRIGDRGQETQYF	TGTGCCAGCAGAATAGGGGACAGGGGACAAGAGACCCAGTACTTC
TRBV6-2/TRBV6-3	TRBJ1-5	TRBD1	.	CASSPGAGGYFNQPQHF	TGTGCCAGCAGCCCGGGCGCAGGGGGCTACTTTAATCAGCCCCAGCATTTT
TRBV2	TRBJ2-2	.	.	CASNWQEQTGELFF	TGTGCCAGCAACTGGCAGGAGCAAACCGGGGAGCTGTTTTTT
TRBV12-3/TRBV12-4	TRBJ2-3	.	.	CASSSVVNTQYF	TGTGCCAGCAGTTCCGTAGTAAATACGCAGTATTTT
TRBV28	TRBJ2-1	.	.	CASSFLGNSYNEQFF	TGTGCCAGCAGTTTTTTAGGGAACTCCTACAATGAGCAGTTCTTC
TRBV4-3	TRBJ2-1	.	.	CASSQDWRTEYNEQFF	TGCGCCAGCAGCCAAGATTGGCGGACTGAATACAATGAGCAGTTCTTC
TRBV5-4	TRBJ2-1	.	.	CASSPKGRANNEQFF	TGTGCCAGCAGCCCCAAGGGGCGGGCAAACAATGAGCAGTTCTTC
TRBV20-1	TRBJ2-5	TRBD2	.	CSARDPAGLETQYF	TGCAGTGCTAGAGACCCAGCGGGATTAGAGACCCAGTACTTC
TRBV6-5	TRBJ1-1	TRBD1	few	CASSYRTGRMNTEAFF	TGTGCCAGCAGTTACCGGACAGGCCGAATGAACACTGAAGCTTTCTTT
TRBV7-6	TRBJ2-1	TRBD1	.	CASGDRVSLNEQFF	TGTGCCAGCGGGGACAGGGTCTCTCTCAATGAGCAGTTCTTC
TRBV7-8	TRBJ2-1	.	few	CASSLEWGTRATNEQFF	TGTGCCAGCAGCTTAGAATGGGGGACCAGGGCTACGAATGAGCAGTTCTTC
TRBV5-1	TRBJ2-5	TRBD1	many	CASSATGAETQYF	TGCGCCAGCAGCGCGACAGGGGCAGAGACCCAGTACTTC
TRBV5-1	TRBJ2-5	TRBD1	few	CASSLTGTGVETQYF	TGCGCCAGCAGCTTGACCGGGACAGGGGTAGAGACCCAGTACTTC
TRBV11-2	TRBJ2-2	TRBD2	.	CASSSKYRLWARGGEGELFF	TGTGCCAGCAGCTCAAAATACCGATTATGGGCCCGGGGGGGCGAGGGGGAGCTGTTTTTT
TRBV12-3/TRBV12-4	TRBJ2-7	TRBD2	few	CASSGLAGGPYEQYF	TGTGCCAGCAGTGGTTTAGCGGGAGGGCCGTACGAGCAGTACTTC
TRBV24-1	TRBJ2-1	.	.	CATSVGGVVNEQFF	TGTGCCACCAGTGTCGGGGGTGTCGTGAATGAGCAGTTCTTC
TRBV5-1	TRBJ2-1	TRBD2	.	CASSYRTAGGLNEQFF	TGCGCCAGCAGTTACAGGACAGCGGGAGGGTTGAATGAGCAGTTCTTC
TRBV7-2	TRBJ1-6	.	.	CASSLNVDSPLHF	TGTGCCAGCAGCTTAAATGTGGATTCACCCCTCCACTTT
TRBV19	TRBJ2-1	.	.	CASSIRTGSSYNEQFF	TGTGCCAGTAGTATTAGAACGGGGAGCTCCTACAATGAGCAGTTCTTC
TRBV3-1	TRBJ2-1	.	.	CASTLGEYEQFF	TGTGCCAGCACCCTGGGAGAATATGAGCAGTTCTTC
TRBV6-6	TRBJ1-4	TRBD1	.	CASSLGQGDPLF	TGTGCCAGCAGTTTAGGACAGGGGGATCCTCTTTTT
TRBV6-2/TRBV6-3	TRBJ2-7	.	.	CASSQGNEQYF	TGTGCCAGCAGTCAGGGTAACGAGCAGTACTTC
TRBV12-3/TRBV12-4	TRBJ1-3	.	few	CASSPMRTDLSGNTIYF	TGTGCCAGCAGTCCCATGCGGACAGACCTCTCTGGAAACACCATATATTTT
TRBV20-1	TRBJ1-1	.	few	CSAPSPRALDTEAFF	TGCAGTGCTCCATCGCCCCGGGCCCTCGACACTGAAGCTTTCTTT
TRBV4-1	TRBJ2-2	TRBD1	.	CASSRVATQGAGELFF	TGCGCCAGCAGCCGAGTCGCGACACAGGGGGCCGGGGAGCTGTTTTTT
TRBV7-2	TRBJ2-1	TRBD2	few	CASSLRLAVQFF	TGTGCCAGCAGCTTAAGACTAGCGGTGCAGTTCTTC
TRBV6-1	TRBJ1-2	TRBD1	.	CASSVRDRDGYTF	TGTGCCAGCAGTGTCCGGGACAGGGATGGCTACACCTTC
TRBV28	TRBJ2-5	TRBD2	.	CASTLWASGGQETQYF	TGTGCCAGCACCTTATGGGCTAGCGGGGGACAAGAGACCCAGTACTTC
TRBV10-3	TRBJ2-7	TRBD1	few	CAISVRDSSYEQYF	TGTGCCATCAGTGTCCGGGACAGCTCCTACGAGCAGTACTTC